These 24 T cell receptor beta chains originate from one sample sequenced in a study of response to subunit inactivated influenza vaccine. One entry per CDR3 protein, called by TCRdb with MiXCR from the RT-PCR reads. The profile shows about half a million distinct CDR3 sequences, around 25% of them singletons. Sequencing was performed on CD4+ T cells sorted from PBMCs, taken roughly 5 days after vaccination. The receptors were sampled from a man aged 45 to 65 who received an inactivated influenza vaccine.

This clonotype was recorded a few times. The chain has TRBV20-1 and TRBJ1-3; D gene ambiguous. Between the trimmed V and J ends, which lost 5 bases and 4 bases, there was a span of 12 bases. Germline V gives CDR1 DFQATT, CDR2 SNEGSKA (reference sequence). The CDR3 loop spans 13 amino acids. The CDR3 region is CSALRTGGNTIYF. CDR3 nucleotide sequence: TGCAGTGCTTTGCGGACGGGAGGAAACACCATATATTTT.

This clonotype was counted a few times. This chain links TRBV20-1 with TRBJ1-5; TRBD1 might be the D (5 bases). V was trimmed by 5 bases and J by 3 bases, leaving 11 bases between them. This CDR3 has 13 residues. In germline, CDR1 is DFQATT, CDR2 SNEGSKA (reference sequence). Here the CDR3 reads CSAGGRLNQPQHF. The CDR3 nucleotides read TGCAGTGCTGGGGGACGGCTCAATCAGCCCCAGCATTTT.

This clonotype was counted between two and nine times. The V call is TRBV19, the J call TRBJ2-5; D may be TRBD1 (6 bases). V was clipped by 9 bases and J by 5 bases, with 22 bases between them. CDR3 length: 15 amino acids. The V gene's germline CDR1 is LNHDA and CDR2 SQIVND (reference sequence). The CDR3 bases are TGTGCCAGCACCCTGACTACAGGGAACGGGGAGACCCAGTACTTC. The encoded protein is CASTLTTGNGETQYF.

This clonotype came up a few times. The chain uses TRBV7-9 and TRBJ1-1; D gene unclear. V was cut by 6 bases and J by 6 bases, with 11 bases left in between. Per germline, CDR1 SEHNR and CDR2 FQNEAQ (reference sequence). The CDR3 spans 12 residues. The CDR3 loop is CASRPSGSEAFF. Written as DNA, the CDR3 is TGTGCCAGCAGGCCCAGCGGGTCTGAAGCTTTCTTT.

This clonotype has just a few counts. The genes are TRBV12-3 or TRBV12-4 and TRBJ2-1; possible D gene TRBD2, 5 bases. The CDR3 totals 16 residues. The V end lost 0 bases, the J end lost 8 bases, and 17 bases lay between the germline ends. CDR3 bases: TGTGCCAGCAGTTTAGCTAACACCGGGGTCGGGGATGAGCAGTTCTTC. It specifies CASSLANTGVGDEQFF.

Remarks on this clonotype: A read error may produce the germline difference seen at one junction end. This sequence joins TRBV24-1 and TRBJ2-1, with TRBD2 matching over 11 bases. CDR3 length equals 16 residues. Germline V lookup: CDR1 KGHDR, CDR2 SFDVKD. Here the CDR3 DNA reads TGTGCCACCAGTGATTCGGGACTAGCGGAGTACAACGAGCAGTTCTTC. Its translation is CATSDSGLAEYNEQFF.

This clonotype was found a few times. This rearrangement joins TRBV7-2 to TRBJ2-1, with D tentatively TRBD1 (7 bases). The CDR3 extends over 14 amino acids. The V gene lost 6 bases and the J gene lost 1 base, with 10 bases spanning the gap. Germline-derived CDR1 and CDR2 are SGHTA and FQGNSA. CDR3 protein: CASRAGQSYNEQFF. The CDR3 bases are TGTGCCAGCAGGGCGGGACAGTCCTACAATGAGCAGTTCTTC.

The gene calls are TRBV10-3 and TRBJ2-5; 7 bases agree with TRBD1. The V gene's germline CDR1 is ENHRY and CDR2 SYGVKD. The CDR3 has 14 residues. J lost 3 bases, V lost 3 bases, and 4 bases had no gene match. CDR3 sequence: CAISDPRGKETQYF. The CDR3 region has the DNA TGTGCCATCAGTGACCCCAGGGGGAAAGAGACCCAGTACTTC.

The chain uses TRBV29-1 and TRBJ2-4; 9 bases map to TRBD1. With 5 bases clipped from V and 4 bases from J, the junction kept 3 bases outside the gene matches. The CDR3 runs 13 residues. Germline CDR1 SQVTM, CDR2 ANQGSEA. The CDR3: CSVRGTGKNIQYF. As DNA, the CDR3 is TGCAGCGTTCGCGGGACAGGGAAAAACATTCAGTACTTC.

This clonotype came up a few times. CDR3 coding DNA: TGCAGTGCTCCCCCTGCTGGGGATACGCAGTATTTT. As protein: CSAPPAGDTQYF. The chain has TRBV20-1 and TRBJ2-3; no clear D. Trimming removed 5 bases from V and 6 bases from J, with 12 bases in between. CDR1 and CDR2 (germline): DFQATT, SNEGSKA (reference sequence). The CDR3 runs 12 residues.

This rearrangement joins TRBV5-1 to TRBJ2-5; 7 bases map to TRBD2. Looked up from germline, CDR1 is SGHRS and CDR2 is YFSETQ. V trimming: 0 bases; J trimming: 4 bases; junction bases outside the gene matches: 12. CDR3 length: 17 residues. In DNA, the CDR3 is TGCGCCAGCAGCTTGGGGGCTAGCGGAATAGTAGGAGAGACCCAGTACTTC. This encodes CASSLGASGIVGETQYF.

This chain connects TRBV20-1 to TRBJ2-2; no clear D. The germline CDR1 and CDR2 sequences are DFQATT and SNEGSKA (reference sequence). Trimming took 1 base from V and 7 from J, leaving 7 bases between them. The CDR3 loop spans 12 amino acids. The CDR3 DNA is TGCAGTGCTAGAGGGGCCAACGGGGAGCTGTTTTTT. Residues: CSARGANGELFF.

The chain recombines TRBV20-1 with TRBJ1-4; 9 nucleotides align to TRBD1. V was pared by 6 bases and J by 9 bases, with 11 bases of the junction left unmatched. This CDR3 contains 14 residues. From germline, CDR1 is DFQATT and CDR2 SNEGSKA (reference sequence). The CDR3 nucleotides are TGCAGTGCCCGGCGGGACAGGGAACTTCAAAAACTGTTTTTT. This encodes CSARRDRELQKLFF.

This clonotype was counted between two and nine times. The chain recombines TRBV4-3 with TRBJ2-7; D tentatively reads TRBD1 or TRBD2 (5 bases each). The V gene lost 0 bases and the J gene lost 6 bases, with 15 bases spanning the gap. CDR1 and CDR2 from the germline V gene are LGHNA and YSLEER. This CDR3 spans 15 amino acids. The CDR3 DNA sequence: TGCGCCAGCAGCCAAGACCACCGGGACCATTTCGAGCAGTACTTC. Protein: CASSQDHRDHFEQYF.

The chain is built from TRBV15 and TRBJ2-1; D uncertain. This CDR3 has 14 residues. CDR1 is LNHNV, CDR2 YYDKDF, per germline (reference sequence). Trimming removed 0 bases from V and 8 bases from J, with 11 bases in between. CDR3 residues: CATSRDLIRDEQFF. CDR3 nucleotides: TGTGCCACCAGCAGAGATCTCATCCGGGATGAGCAGTTCTTC.

This clonotype has only a few counts. The J gene is TRBJ1-5, the V gene TRBV20-1; D call uncertain. V dropped 1 base and J dropped 7 bases, with 8 bases sitting between them. This CDR3 spans 12 amino acids. Germline lookup yields CDR1 DFQATT and CDR2 SNEGSKA (reference sequence). The CDR3 loop is CSARVEGQPQHF. Here the CDR3 DNA reads TGCAGTGCTAGAGTTGAGGGCCAGCCCCAGCATTTT.

This sequence joins TRBV20-1 and TRBJ2-3; D is possibly TRBD2 (6 bases). This CDR3 region has 12 residues. Germline CDR1 DFQATT, CDR2 SNEGSKA (reference sequence). Trimming stripped 7 bases from V and 3 bases from J, with 11 bases between. The CDR3 reads CSGGGGTDTQYF. The CDR3 region has the DNA TGCAGTGGGGGTGGGGGGACAGATACGCAGTATTTT.

This clonotype showed up just a few times. The chain has TRBV15 and TRBJ2-7, with D uncertain. The germline V gene has CDR1 LNHNV and CDR2 YYDKDF (reference sequence). This CDR3 comprises 13 residues. V lost 0 bases and J 6 bases, leaving 9 bases between the germline ends. The CDR3 sequence is CATSRDRVGEQYF. The CDR3 region has the DNA TGTGCCACCAGCAGAGATCGGGTAGGCGAGCAGTACTTC.

V usage is TRBV7-2 and J usage is TRBJ2-5; tentatively, D is TRBD2 (6 bases). Between the trimmed V and J ends, which lost 8 bases and 4 bases, there was a span of 14 bases. CDR1 is SGHTA and CDR2 is FQGNSA in the germline V gene. The CDR3 totals 13 residues. The CDR3 sequence is CASSGGVGETQYF. The CDR3 coding sequence is TGTGCCAGCTCAGGAGGGGTAGGAGAGACCCAGTACTTC.

This clonotype was seen a handful of times. In nucleotides, the CDR3 is TGTGCCACCCGTAGCGGGGGGTCCTACAATGAGCAGTTCTTC. This sequence encodes CATRSGGSYNEQFF. The rearrangement uses TRBV6-2 or TRBV6-3 and TRBJ2-1; 10 nucleotides agree with TRBD2. CDR1 and CDR2 (germline): MNHEY, SVGEGT. The CDR3 covers 14 residues. Unmatched junction bases numbered 4, after V lost 10 bases and J lost 1 base.

There are a few counts of this clonotype. V is TRBV9 and J is TRBJ2-5, with 9 bases that match TRBD1. After removal of 0 bases from V and 5 bases from J, the junction contained 2 bases not matched to a gene. This CDR3 contains 14 residues. CDR1 SGDLS and CDR2 YYNGEE come from the germline V gene. The CDR3 loop reads CASSVDRGRETQYF. The CDR3 bases are TGTGCCAGCAGCGTAGACAGGGGGCGCGAGACCCAGTACTTC. Full variable domain (missing parts from reference TRBV9 and TRBJ2-5): DSGVTQTPKHLITATGQRVTLRCSPRSGDLSVYWYQQSLDQGLQFLIQYYNGEERAKGNILERFSAQQFPDLHSELNLSSLELGDSALYFCASSVDRGRETQYFGPGTRLLVL.

This clonotype was observed at least ten times. The chain recombines TRBV24-1 with TRBJ2-5; D remains unclear. CDR3 length equals 11 residues. Germline V lookup: CDR1 KGHDR, CDR2 SFDVKD. V lost 3 bases, J lost 3 bases, and 1 base lay in between. DNA for the CDR3: TGTGCCACCAGTGATAAAGAGACCCAGTACTTC. It yields the protein CATSDKETQYF.

This clonotype was seen more than once but under ten times. The chain is built from TRBV20-1 and TRBJ2-7, with 9 bases that match TRBD2. V shed 6 bases, J shed 5 bases, and the junction held 17 bases outside the gene matches. CDR3 length equals 16 residues. The germline V gene has CDR1 DFQATT and CDR2 SNEGSKA (reference sequence). The CDR3 DNA follows: TGCAGTGCCCCGGGCGCGGGGGGGTTAGTATACGACGAGCAGTACTTC. Residues: CSAPGAGGLVYDEQYF.

This clonotype was counted at least ten times. J is TRBJ2-5 and V is TRBV12-3 or TRBV12-4, with D possibly called TRBD1 or TRBD2 (5 bases each). The V end lost 4 bases, the J end lost 4 bases, and 10 bases lay between the germline ends. The CDR3 has 13 residues. CDR3 protein: CASSSGTPETQYF. The CDR3 nucleotides read TGTGCCAGCAGTTCGGGGACCCCAGAGACCCAGTACTTC.